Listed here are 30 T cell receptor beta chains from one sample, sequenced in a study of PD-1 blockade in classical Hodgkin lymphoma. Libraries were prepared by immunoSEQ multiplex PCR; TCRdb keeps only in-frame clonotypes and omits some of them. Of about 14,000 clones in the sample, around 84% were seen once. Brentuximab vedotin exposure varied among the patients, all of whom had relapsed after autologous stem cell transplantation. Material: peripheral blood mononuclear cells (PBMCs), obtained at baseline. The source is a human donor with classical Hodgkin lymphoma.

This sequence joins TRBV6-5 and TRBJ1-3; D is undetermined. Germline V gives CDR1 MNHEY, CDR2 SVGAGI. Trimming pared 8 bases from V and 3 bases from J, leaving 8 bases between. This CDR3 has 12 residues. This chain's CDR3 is CASVGHGNTIYF. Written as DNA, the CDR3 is TGTGCCAGCGTAGGGCATGGAAACACCATATATTTT.

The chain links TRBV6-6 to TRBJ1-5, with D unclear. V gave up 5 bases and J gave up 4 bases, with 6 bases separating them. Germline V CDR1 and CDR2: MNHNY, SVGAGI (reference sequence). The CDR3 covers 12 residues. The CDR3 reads CASSRRNQPQHF. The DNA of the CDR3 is TGTGCCAGCAGTAGGAGGAATCAGCCCCAGCATTTT.

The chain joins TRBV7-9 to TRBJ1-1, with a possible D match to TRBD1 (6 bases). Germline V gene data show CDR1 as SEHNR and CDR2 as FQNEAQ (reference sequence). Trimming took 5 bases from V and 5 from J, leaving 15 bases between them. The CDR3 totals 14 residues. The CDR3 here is CASSPTGSGTEAFF. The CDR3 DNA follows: TGTGCCAGCAGCCCAACAGGGTCCGGGACTGAAGCTTTCTTT.

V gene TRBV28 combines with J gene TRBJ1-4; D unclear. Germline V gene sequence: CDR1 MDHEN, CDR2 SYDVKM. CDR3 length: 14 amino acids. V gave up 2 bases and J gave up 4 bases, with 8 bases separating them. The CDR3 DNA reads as TGTGCCAGCAGTTTACCCGGGGATAATGAAAAACTGTTTTTT. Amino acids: CASSLPGDNEKLFF.

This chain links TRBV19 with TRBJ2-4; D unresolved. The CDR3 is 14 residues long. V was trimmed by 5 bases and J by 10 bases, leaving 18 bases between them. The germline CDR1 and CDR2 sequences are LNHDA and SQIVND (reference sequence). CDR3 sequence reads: CASSPPPPTLIQYF. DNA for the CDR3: TGTGCCAGTAGTCCGCCACCCCCGACTTTAATTCAGTACTTC.

The CDR3, as DNA: TGTGCCACCAGCAGAGTACGCGGGGAAAAACTGTTTTTT. This translates into CATSRVRGEKLFF. This chain joins TRBV15 and TRBJ1-4; no clear D gene. This CDR3 comprises 13 residues. Germline CDR1 is LNHNV and CDR2 is YYDKDF (reference sequence). V was cut by 1 base and J by 8 bases, with 8 bases left in between.

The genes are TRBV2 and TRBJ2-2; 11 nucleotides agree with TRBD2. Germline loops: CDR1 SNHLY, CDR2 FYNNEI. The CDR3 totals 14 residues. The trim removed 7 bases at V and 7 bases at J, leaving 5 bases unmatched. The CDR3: CASILGLADGELFF. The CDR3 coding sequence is TGTGCCAGCATCCTGGGACTAGCGGACGGGGAGCTGTTTTTT.

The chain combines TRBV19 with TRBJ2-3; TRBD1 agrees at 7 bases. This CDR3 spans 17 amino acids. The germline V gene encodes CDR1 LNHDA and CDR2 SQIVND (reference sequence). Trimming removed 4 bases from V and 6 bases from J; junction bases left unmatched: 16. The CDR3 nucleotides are TGTGCCAGTAGTAGCCGGTGGGGGACAGACTTTATGGATACGCAGTATTTT. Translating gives CASSSRWGTDFMDTQYF. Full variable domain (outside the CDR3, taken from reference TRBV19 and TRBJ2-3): DGGITQSPKYLFRKEGQNVTLSCEQNLNHDAMYWYRQDPGQGLRLIYYSQIVNDFQKGDIAEGYSVSREKKESFPLTVTSAQKNPTAFYLCASSSRWGTDFMDTQYFGPGTRLTVL.

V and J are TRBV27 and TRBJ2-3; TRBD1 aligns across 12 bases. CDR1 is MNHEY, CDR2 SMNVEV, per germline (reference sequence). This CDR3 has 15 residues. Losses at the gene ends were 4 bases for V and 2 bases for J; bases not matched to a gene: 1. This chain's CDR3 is CASSSGQGATDTQYF. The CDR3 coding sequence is TGTGCCAGCAGTTCGGGACAGGGGGCCACAGATACGCAGTATTTT.

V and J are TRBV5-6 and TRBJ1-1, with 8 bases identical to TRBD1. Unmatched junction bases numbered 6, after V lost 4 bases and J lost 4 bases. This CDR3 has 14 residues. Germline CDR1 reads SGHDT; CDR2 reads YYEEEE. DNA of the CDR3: TGTGCCAGCAGCCCAGGGGGCGCGGGCACTGAAGCTTTCTTT. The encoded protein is CASSPGGAGTEAFF. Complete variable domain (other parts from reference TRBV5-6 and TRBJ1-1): DAGVTQSPTHLIKTRGQQVTLRCSPKSGHDTVSWYQQALGQGPQFIFQYYEEEERQRGNFPDRFSGHQFPNYSSELNVNALLLGDSALYLCASSPGGAGTEAFFGQGTRLTVV.

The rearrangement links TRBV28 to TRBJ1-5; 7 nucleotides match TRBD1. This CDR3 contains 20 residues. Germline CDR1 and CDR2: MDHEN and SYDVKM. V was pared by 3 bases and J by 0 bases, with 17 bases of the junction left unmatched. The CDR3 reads CASSFRTPGQQTLSNQPQHF. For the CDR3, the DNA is TGTGCCAGCAGTTTTCGAACCCCGGGACAGCAAACCCTTAGCAATCAGCCCCAGCATTTT.

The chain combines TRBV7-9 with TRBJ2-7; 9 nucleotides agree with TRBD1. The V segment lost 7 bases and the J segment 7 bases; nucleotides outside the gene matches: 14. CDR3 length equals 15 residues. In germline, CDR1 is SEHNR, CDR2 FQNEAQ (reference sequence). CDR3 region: CASTFYRDRVYEQYF. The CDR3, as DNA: TGTGCCAGCACCTTCTACCGGGACAGGGTGTATGAGCAGTACTTC.

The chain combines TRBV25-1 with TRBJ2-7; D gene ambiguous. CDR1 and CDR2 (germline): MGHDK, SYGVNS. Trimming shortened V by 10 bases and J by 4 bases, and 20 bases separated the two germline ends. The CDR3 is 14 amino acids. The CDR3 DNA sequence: TGTGCCACCTCTACACCCCCCCCCACATACGAGCAGTACTTC. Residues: CATSTPPPTYEQYF.

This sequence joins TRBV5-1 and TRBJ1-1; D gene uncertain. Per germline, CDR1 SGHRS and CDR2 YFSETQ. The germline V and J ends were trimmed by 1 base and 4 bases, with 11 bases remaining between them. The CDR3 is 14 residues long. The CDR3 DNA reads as TGCGCCAGCAGCTTGAATACCGGGAGCACTGAAGCTTTCTTT. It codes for CASSLNTGSTEAFF. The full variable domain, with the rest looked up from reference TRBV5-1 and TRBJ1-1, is KAGVTQTPRYLIKTRGQQVTLSCSPISGHRSVSWYQQTPGQGLQFLFEYFSETQRNKGNFPGRFSGRQFSNSRSEMNVSTLELGDSALYLCASSLNTGSTEAFFGQGTRLTVV.

CDR3 DNA: TGCGCCAGCAGCCCAGGACACGGGGGCGGGGAAACTGAAGCTTTCTTT. It encodes CASSPGHGGGETEAFF. This chain connects TRBV5-1 to TRBJ1-1; D is perhaps TRBD1 (6 bases). In germline, CDR1 is SGHRS, CDR2 YFSETQ. This CDR3 contains 16 residues. Trimming took off 4 bases at V and 5 bases at J, with 21 bases between the two ends.

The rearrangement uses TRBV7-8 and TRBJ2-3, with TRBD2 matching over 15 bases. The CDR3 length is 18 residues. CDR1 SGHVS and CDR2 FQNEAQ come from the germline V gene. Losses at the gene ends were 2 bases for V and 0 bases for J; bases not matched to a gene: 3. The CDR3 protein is CASSLLGTSGGSTDTQYF. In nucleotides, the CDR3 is TGTGCCAGCAGCTTATTAGGGACTAGCGGGGGGAGCACAGATACGCAGTATTTT.

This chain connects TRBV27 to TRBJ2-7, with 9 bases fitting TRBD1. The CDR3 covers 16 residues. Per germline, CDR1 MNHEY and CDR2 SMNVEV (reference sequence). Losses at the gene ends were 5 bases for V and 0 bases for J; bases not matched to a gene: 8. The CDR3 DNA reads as TGTGCCAGCAGTCTTACACCGGGACAGGGCTCCTACGAGCAGTACTTC. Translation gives CASSLTPGQGSYEQYF.

The CDR3 region is CAWRLKGGGYEQYF. The CDR3, as DNA: TGTGCCTGGCGACTCAAGGGGGGGGGCTACGAGCAGTACTTC. V is TRBV30 and J is TRBJ2-7, with D possibly matching TRBD2 (7 bases). The CDR3 covers 14 residues. Germline V gene sequence: CDR1 GTSNPN, CDR2 SVGIG (reference sequence). V lost 5 bases and J 3 bases, leaving 17 bases between the germline ends.

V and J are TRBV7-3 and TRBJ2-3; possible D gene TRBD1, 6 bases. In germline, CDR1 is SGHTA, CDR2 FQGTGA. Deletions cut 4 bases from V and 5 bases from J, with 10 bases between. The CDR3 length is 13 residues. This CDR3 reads CASSSQGGDTQYF. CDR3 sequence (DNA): TGTGCCAGCAGCTCCCAAGGGGGAGATACGCAGTATTTT.

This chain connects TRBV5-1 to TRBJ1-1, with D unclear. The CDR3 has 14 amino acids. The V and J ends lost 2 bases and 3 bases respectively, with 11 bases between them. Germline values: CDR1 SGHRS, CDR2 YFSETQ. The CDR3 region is CASSFTQSDTEAFF. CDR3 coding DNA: TGCGCCAGCAGCTTTACCCAATCGGACACTGAAGCTTTCTTT.

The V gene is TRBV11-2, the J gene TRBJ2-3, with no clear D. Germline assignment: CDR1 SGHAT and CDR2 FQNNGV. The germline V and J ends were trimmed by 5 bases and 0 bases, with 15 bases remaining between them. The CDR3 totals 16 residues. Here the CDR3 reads CASSPRELTSTDTQYF. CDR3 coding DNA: TGTGCCAGCAGCCCCCGCGAGTTAACTAGCACAGATACGCAGTATTTT.

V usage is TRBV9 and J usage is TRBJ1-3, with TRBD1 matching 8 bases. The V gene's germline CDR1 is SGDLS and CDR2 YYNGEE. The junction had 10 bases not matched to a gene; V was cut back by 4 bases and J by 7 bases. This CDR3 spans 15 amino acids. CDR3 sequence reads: CASSPRTGMKNTIYF. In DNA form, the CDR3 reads TGTGCCAGCAGCCCCCGGACAGGGATGAAGAACACCATATATTTT.

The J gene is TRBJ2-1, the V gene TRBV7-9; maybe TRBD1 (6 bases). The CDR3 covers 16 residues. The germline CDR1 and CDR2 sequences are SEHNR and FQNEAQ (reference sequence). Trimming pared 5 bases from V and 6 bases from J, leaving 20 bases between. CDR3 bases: TGTGCCAGCAGCCCTTTGAAGGCAGGGACATTCAATGAGCAGTTCTTC. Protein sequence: CASSPLKAGTFNEQFF.

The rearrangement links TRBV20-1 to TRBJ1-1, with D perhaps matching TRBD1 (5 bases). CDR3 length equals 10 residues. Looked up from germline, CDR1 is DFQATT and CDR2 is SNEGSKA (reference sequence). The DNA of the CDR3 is TGCAGAGGTTGGGGGACTGAAGCTTTCTTT. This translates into CRGWGTEAFF.

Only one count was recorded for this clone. The CDR3 bases are TGTGCCAGCAGTCTGACACAACCTCGGGAGCAGTACTTC. Its protein product is CASSLTQPREQYF. This rearrangement joins TRBV6-6 to TRBJ2-7; D call uncertain. Germline V gene data show CDR1 as MNHNY and CDR2 as SVGAGI (reference sequence). Trimming took off 5 bases at V and 7 bases at J, with 15 bases between the two ends. The CDR3 is 13 amino acids.

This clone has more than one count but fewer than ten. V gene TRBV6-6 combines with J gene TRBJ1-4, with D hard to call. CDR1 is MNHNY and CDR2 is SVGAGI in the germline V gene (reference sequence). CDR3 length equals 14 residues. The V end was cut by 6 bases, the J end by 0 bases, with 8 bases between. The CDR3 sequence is CASRAGATNEKLFF. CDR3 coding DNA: TGTGCCAGCAGGGCAGGTGCAACTAATGAAAAACTGTTTTTT.

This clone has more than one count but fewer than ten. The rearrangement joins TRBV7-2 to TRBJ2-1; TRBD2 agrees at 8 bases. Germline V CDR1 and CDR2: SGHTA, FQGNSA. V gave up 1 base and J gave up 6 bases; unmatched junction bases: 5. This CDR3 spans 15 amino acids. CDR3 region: CASSLEGLGLNEQFF. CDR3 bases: TGTGCCAGCAGCTTAGAGGGACTAGGCCTCAATGAGCAGTTCTTC. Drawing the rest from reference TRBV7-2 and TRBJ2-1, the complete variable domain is GAGVSQSPSNKVTEKGKDVELRCDPISGHTALYWYRQSLGQGLEFLIYFQGNSAPDKSGLPSDRFSAERTGGSVSTLTIQRTQQEDSAVYLCASSLEGLGLNEQFFGPGTRLTVL.

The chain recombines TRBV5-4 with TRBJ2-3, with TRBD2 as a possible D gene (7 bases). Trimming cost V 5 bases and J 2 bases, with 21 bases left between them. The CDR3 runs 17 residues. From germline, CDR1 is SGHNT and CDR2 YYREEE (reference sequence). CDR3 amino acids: CASRAGRGAGATDTQYF. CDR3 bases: TGTGCCAGCAGAGCCGGACGTGGGGCGGGGGCCACAGATACGCAGTATTTT.

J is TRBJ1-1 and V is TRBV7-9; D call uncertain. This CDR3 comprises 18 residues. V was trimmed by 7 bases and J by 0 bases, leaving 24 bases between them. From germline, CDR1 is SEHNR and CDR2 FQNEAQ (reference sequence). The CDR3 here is CASITTRLTPLVNTEAFF. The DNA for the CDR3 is TGTGCCAGCATCACAACACGGCTCACTCCCCTAGTGAACACTGAAGCTTTCTTT.

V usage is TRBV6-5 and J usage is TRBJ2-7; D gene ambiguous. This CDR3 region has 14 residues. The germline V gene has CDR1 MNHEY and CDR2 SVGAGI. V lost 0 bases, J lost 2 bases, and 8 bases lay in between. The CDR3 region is CASSYSSLTYEQYF. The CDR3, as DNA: TGTGCCAGCAGTTACTCGAGCCTAACCTACGAGCAGTACTTC.